This TCR beta chain was sequenced for a study of T cell responses to AZD1222 COVID-19 vaccine. General observations from the study: Reports indicate that nearly half of spike-specific TCRs are directed at unmutated variant regions. Spike-specific TCR depth and breadth grew after two AZD1222 doses. Donors, mostly white British, included more females; clonal diversity was possibly underestimated.

Produced via immunoSEQ multiplex PCR; TCRdb's table is partial and in-frame only. The sample lists approximately 190,000 clones; approximately 90% were seen once. The CDR3 has 13 residues. The V gene lost 7 bases and the J gene lost 2 bases, with 9 bases spanning the gap. This clone was seen just once. What it binds is not known. This chain joins TRBV12-3 or TRBV12-4 and TRBJ2-1; tentatively, D is TRBD1 (6 bases). The sequencing used peripheral blood, collected on day 0 of AZD1222 vaccination. This clonotype was sampled from an adult in good health. CDR3 sequence (DNA): TGTGCCAGCAACAGGGTCCCCTACAATGAGCAGTTCTTC. It yields the protein CASNRVPYNEQFF.